The 8 T cell receptor beta chains in this list originate from one sample, sequenced in a study of shared clonotypes between healthy human individuals (dated by TCRdb to the early 2020s). Library creation used the immunoSEQ multiplex PCR assay. TCRdb limited this immuneACCESS table to in-frame rearrangements with V and J called. A share of clones is missing; checked studies link under half to unresolved V genes, and the rest is unexplained. The sample has some 790,000 clones on record, roughly 72% of them singletons. The ten largest clones add up to less than 2% of the sample. Material: memory CD4+ T cells sorted from blood. This sample's cell subset or site label indicates: CD45RA-negative fraction. The receptors were sampled from a woman in her twenties or thirties in good health.

This clone was detected a few times. The chain links TRBV28 to TRBJ2-1, with 10 nucleotides matching TRBD2. The CDR3 extends over 19 amino acids. The germline V gene has CDR1 MDHEN and CDR2 SYDVKM. V dropped 4 bases and J dropped 0; count of bases not matched to a gene: 12. The DNA of the CDR3 is TGTGCCAGCAGTTACTTCCTAGCGGGAGTCCCGAGCTCCTACAATGAGCAGTTCTTC. Its protein product is CASSYFLAGVPSSYNEQFF.

V gene TRBV5-4 combines with J gene TRBJ1-4, with a tentative D call TRBD1 (5 bases). From germline, CDR1 is SGHNT and CDR2 YYREEE (reference sequence). Deletions cut 1 base from V and 3 bases from J, with 10 bases between. This CDR3 comprises 15 residues. The CDR3 DNA is TGTGCCAGCAGCTTGCTCGGACAACCTAATGAAAAACTGTTTTTT. This gives the protein CASSLLGQPNEKLFF.

The chain recombines TRBV11-2 with TRBJ2-1; TRBD2 aligns across 10 bases. The V segment lost 3 bases and the J segment 7 bases; nucleotides outside the gene matches: 9. CDR1 SGHAT and CDR2 FQNNGV come from the germline V gene. The CDR3 has 16 amino acids. CDR3 sequence (DNA): TGTGCCAGCAGCTTTTTATCTAGCGGGAGTCTAAATGAGCAGTTCTTC. Its translation is CASSFLSSGSLNEQFF.

V gene TRBV15 combines with J gene TRBJ1-1; TRBD1 might be the D (5 bases). The CDR3 has 16 residues. The ends were cut back, 0 bases at V and 10 bases at J, with 21 bases in the middle. The germline V gene has CDR1 LNHNV and CDR2 YYDKDF (reference sequence). The CDR3 here is CATSRDLGAGAFSAFF. The CDR3 nucleotides are TGTGCCACCAGCAGAGATCTCGGGGCAGGCGCGTTCTCAGCTTTCTTT.

The rearrangement joins TRBV5-6 to TRBJ2-4, with a tentative D call TRBD2 (6 bases). Trimming removed 5 bases at V and 8 bases at J, with 20 bases between. The germline CDR1 and CDR2 sequences are SGHDT and YYEEEE. CDR3 length: 15 amino acids. The CDR3 loop reads CASSRRDFGLDIQYF. The CDR3 nucleotides are TGTGCCAGCAGTCGGCGGGACTTCGGGTTAGACATTCAGTACTTC. Full variable domain (rest looked up from reference TRBV5-6 and TRBJ2-4): DAGVTQSPTHLIKTRGQQVTLRCSPKSGHDTVSWYQQALGQGPQFIFQYYEEEERQRGNFPDRFSGHQFPNYSSELNVNALLLGDSALYLCASSRRDFGLDIQYFGAGTRLSVL.

This chain connects TRBV21-1 to TRBJ2-7; TRBD2 is the table's D call and was not checked against the DNA. TRBV21-1 counts as a pseudogene. The CDR3 is 17 residues long. The DNA of the CDR3 is TGTGCCAGCAGCAAAGCCGGGTGGGTGGGAGGCACCTACGAGCAGTACTTC. This translates into CASSKAGWVGGTYEQYF.

This chain links TRBV27 with TRBJ2-5, with 12 bases that match TRBD2. The V and J ends lost 5 bases and 5 bases, in that order; junction bases with no gene match: 9. CDR1 is MNHEY and CDR2 is SMNVEV in the germline V gene (reference sequence). The CDR3 extends over 16 amino acids. This CDR3 is CASSHRTSGISETQYF. CDR3 in DNA: TGTGCCAGCAGTCATCGGACTAGCGGGATTTCGGAGACCCAGTACTTC.

V gene TRBV28 combines with J gene TRBJ1-1; TRBD1 matches at 8 bases. Germline CDR1 is MDHEN and CDR2 is SYDVKM. This CDR3 has 19 amino acids. V gave up 1 base and J gave up 0 bases; unmatched junction bases: 13. Written as DNA, the CDR3 is TGTGCCAGCAGTTTATCTTGGTCAGGGGGCTCGATCATGAACACTGAAGCTTTCTTT. Its protein product is CASSLSWSGGSIMNTEAFF. Together with reference TRBV28 and TRBJ1-1, the CDR3 gives the full variable domain: DVKVTQSSRYLVKRTGEKVFLECVQDMDHENMFWYRQDPGLGLRLIYFSYDVKMKEKGDIPEGYSVSREKKERFSLILESASTNQTSMYLCASSLSWSGGSIMNTEAFFGQGTRLTVV.